One T cell receptor beta chain is described in this entry. This sample was taken from a study of T cell responses to AZD1222 COVID-19 vaccine. Assay: immunoSEQ multiplex PCR; the TCRdb copy retains only in-frame clones and omits some. Of approximately 110,000 clones detected, about nine tenths appear once; the ten largest clones hold roughly 4.4%. The CDR3 is made up of 16 amino acids. CDR1 and CDR2 (germline): KGHDR, SFDVKD. The V gene end was trimmed by 2 bases and the J gene end by 2 bases; junction bases not matched to a gene: 6. The sequence was obtained from an adult in good health. The chain is built from TRBV24-1 and TRBJ2-3, with 7 bases fitting TRBD1. This sample comprised peripheral blood, obtained on day 0 of AZD1222 vaccination. CDR3 region: CATSDSYRGTTDTQYF. The CDR3 nucleotides are TGTGCCACCAGTGATTCTTACAGGGGCACCACAGATACGCAGTATTTT.